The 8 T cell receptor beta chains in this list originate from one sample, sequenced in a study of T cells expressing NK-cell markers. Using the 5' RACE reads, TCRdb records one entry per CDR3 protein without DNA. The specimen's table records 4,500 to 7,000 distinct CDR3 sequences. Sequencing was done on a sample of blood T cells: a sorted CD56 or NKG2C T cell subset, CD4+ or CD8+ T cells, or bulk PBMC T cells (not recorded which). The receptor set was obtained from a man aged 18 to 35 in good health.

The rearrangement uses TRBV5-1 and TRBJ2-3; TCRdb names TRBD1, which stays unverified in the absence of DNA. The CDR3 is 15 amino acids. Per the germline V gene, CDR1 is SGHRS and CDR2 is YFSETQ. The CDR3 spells CASSLEGHSTDTQYF.

CDR3 loop: CASSYGPNEREVYDGTQYF. The gene calls are TRBV6-2 or TRBV6-3 and TRBJ2-3; as DNA is missing, the TRBD2 call by TCRdb cannot be tested. The germline V gene encodes CDR1 MNHEY and CDR2 SVGEGT. The CDR3 runs to 19 residues.

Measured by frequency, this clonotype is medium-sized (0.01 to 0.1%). The CDR3 loop is CSAPGQGATGELFF. The chain is built from TRBV20-1 and TRBJ2-2; TCRdb proposes TRBD1, but this gene call is untestable without DNA. Germline CDR1 reads DFQATT; CDR2 reads SNEGSKA (reference sequence). There are 14 residues in the CDR3.

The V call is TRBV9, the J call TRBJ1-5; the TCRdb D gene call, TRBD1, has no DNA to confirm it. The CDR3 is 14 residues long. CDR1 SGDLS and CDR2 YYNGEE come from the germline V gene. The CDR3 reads CASSSGVSVQPQHF.

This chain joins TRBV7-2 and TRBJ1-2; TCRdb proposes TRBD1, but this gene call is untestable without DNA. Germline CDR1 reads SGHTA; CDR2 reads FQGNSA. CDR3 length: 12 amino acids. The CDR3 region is CASSPPTLGYTF.

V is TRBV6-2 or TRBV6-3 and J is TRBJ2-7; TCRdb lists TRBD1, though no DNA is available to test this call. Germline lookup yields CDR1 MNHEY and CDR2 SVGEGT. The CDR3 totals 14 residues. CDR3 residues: CASSIDSEVYEQYF.

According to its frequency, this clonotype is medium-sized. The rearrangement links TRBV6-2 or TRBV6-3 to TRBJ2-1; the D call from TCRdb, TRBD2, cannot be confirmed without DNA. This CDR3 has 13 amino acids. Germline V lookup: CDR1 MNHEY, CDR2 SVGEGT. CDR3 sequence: CASSFTSVNEQFF.

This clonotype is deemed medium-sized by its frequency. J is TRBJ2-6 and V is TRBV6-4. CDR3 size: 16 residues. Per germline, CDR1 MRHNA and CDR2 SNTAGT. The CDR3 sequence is CASSDSGGSGANVLTF.